The sample holds one count of the clone carrying this T cell receptor beta chain. Generated by immunoSEQ multiplex PCR, the TCRdb table keeps only in-frame clones and is missing some. The sample shows 450,000 or so clones, approximately 90% of them seen only once. The data were obtained in a study of blood T cell repertoires in COVID-19. Across the study: Sites across the United States, Italy and Spain contributed samples from acute and convalescent COVID-19. The cDNA or gDNA used as material had been derived from T cells, B-cell-depleted T cells, or PBMCs.

The CDR3 extends over 13 amino acids. The germline CDR1 and CDR2 sequences are ENHRY and SYGVKD. V trimming: 10 bases; J trimming: 7 bases; junction bases outside the gene matches: 6. The material sequenced was peripheral blood. The chain has TRBV10-3 and TRBJ2-2; 10 bases are a match to TRBD1. The receptor was isolated from a man aged 18 to 35 with COVID-19, enrolled during active disease. The CDR3 DNA follows: TGTGCCACCCAGACAGGGGGCAACGGGGAGCTGTTTTTT. This sequence encodes CATQTGGNGELFF.